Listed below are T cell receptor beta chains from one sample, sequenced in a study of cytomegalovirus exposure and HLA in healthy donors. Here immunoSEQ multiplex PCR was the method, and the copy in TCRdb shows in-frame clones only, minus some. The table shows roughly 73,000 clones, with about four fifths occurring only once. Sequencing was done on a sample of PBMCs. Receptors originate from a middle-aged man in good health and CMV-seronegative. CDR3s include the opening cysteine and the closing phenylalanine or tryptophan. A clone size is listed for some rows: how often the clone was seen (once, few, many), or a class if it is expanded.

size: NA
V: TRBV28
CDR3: CASSFSAADVNTGELFF

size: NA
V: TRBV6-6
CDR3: CASSLPGGQGSYEQYF

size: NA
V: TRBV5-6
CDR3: CASSEAGGEQYF

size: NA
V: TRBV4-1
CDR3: CASSQAGTASYEQYF

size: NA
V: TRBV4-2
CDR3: CASSLDRATREQYF

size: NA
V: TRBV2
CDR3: CASTRPGDWLSGNTIYF

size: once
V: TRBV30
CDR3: CAWSWGIGQGKDNEQFF

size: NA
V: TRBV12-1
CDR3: CASSGGRGQGAQPQHF

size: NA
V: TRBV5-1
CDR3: CATGQGTTNTGELFF

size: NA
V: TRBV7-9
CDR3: CASSYPIGLADNEQFF

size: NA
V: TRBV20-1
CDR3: CSARTTYEQYF

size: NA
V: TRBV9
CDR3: CASSPVSNTEAFF

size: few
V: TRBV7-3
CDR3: CASSFRTGLLYNEQFF

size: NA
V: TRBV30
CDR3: CAYGQGSLSVFF

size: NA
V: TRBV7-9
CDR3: CSSSLLGSSGNTIYF

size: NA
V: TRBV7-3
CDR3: CASSPSSGGADTQYF

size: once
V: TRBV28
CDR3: CASTRTAQYGYTF

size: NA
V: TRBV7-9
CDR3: CASSIGGSSYNEQFF

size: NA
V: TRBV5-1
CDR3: CASSPRTGESHNEQFF

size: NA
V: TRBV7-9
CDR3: CASERGQGFKDEQFF

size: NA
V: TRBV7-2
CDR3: CASSLEGVGGGDRGWGYTF

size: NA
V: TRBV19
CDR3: CASRAGTGNSPLHF

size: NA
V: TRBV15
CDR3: CATSIRTSQETQYF

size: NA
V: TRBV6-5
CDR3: CASRTGQSFNQPQHF

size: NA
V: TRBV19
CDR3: CASSIGRGPDQPQHF

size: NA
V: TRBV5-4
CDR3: CASSLEGGAGYEQFF

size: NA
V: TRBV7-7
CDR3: CASSASGVETQYF

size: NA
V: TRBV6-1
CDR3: CASSENSLSSYNEQFF

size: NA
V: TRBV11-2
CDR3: CASSSPGQVDELFF

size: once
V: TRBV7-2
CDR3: CASSRVLVQYF

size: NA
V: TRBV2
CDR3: CASLLTGGAMRNTYNEQFF

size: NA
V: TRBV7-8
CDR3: CASSLGDWDSSEGYTF

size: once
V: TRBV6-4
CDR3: CASSVNGQNTEAFF

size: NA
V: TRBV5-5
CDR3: CASSLTGSNREKLFF

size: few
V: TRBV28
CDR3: CASSLGGASGYTF

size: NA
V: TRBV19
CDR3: CASSIQTGIAYEQYF

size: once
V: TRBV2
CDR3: CASSTPGTVNIQYF

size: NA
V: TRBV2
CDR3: CASREGVSPYYNSPLHF

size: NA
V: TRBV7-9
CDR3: CASSHYRTHTEAFF

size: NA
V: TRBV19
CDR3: CASSPRGTYEQYF

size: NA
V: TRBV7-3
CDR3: CASSLGGATGLYEQYF

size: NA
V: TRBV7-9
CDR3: CASSFRSRRLQETQYF

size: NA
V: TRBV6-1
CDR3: CASSSDSLGNQPQHF